The 11 T cell receptor beta chains below all came from one sample that was sequenced in a study of blood T cell repertoires in COVID-19. Clones were sequenced by immunoSEQ multiplex PCR, and TCRdb holds only the in-frame ones, with some missing. The sample lists roughly 220,000 clones; 84% were seen once. Sequenced material: PBMCs or T cells enriched from blood (not recorded which). These TCRs come from a woman between 40 and 55 years old who had recovered from COVID-19.

The chain uses TRBV5-1 and TRBJ1-3, with TRBD1 matching 7 bases. V shed 3 bases and J 12 bases; nucleotides not matched to a gene: 15. The V gene's germline CDR1 is SGHRS and CDR2 YFSETQ. This CDR3 has 15 amino acids. The CDR3: CASSSKQGSQTNIYF. CDR3 coding DNA: TGCGCCAGCAGCTCCAAACAGGGGTCCCAAACAAACATATATTTT.

This sequence joins TRBV5-1 and TRBJ2-1; D is undetermined. The CDR3 sequence is 13 residues long. V lost 5 bases and J lost 8, with 14 bases in between. The V gene's germline CDR1 is SGHRS and CDR2 YFSETQ. This chain's CDR3 is CASRAQEGYEQFF. The CDR3 coding sequence is TGCGCCAGCAGGGCCCAGGAAGGTTATGAGCAGTTCTTC. The full variable domain, rest sourced from reference TRBV5-1 and TRBJ2-1, is KAGVTQTPRYLIKTRGQQVTLSCSPISGHRSVSWYQQTPGQGLQFLFEYFSETQRNKGNFPGRFSGRQFSNSRSEMNVSTLELGDSALYLCASRAQEGYEQFFGPGTRLTVL.

This clone occurred once. The V call is TRBV7-8, the J call TRBJ1-2; D might be TRBD1 (5 bases). CDR3 length: 14 amino acids. Germline CDR1 and CDR2: SGHVS and FQNEAQ. Between the trimmed V and J ends, which lost 1 base and 5 bases, there was a span of 11 bases. In DNA, the CDR3 is TGTGCCAGCAGCTTAGATGCAGGGAAGTATGGCTACACCTTC. Translation gives CASSLDAGKYGYTF.

V and J are TRBV30 and TRBJ2-1; tentative D call: TRBD2 (6 bases). Between the trimmed V and J ends, which lost 5 bases and 7 bases, there was a span of 12 bases. The CDR3 runs 12 residues. CDR1 and CDR2 (germline): GTSNPN, SVGIG (reference sequence). As DNA, the CDR3 is TGTGCCTGGCACTCCGGGAGAAATGAGCAGTTCTTC. Protein: CAWHSGRNEQFF.

The chain combines TRBV14 with TRBJ2-3, with D possibly being TRBD2 (5 bases). This CDR3 is built from 15 residues. Trimming left V 3 bases short and J 6 bases short, with 16 bases between. The germline V gene encodes CDR1 SGHDN and CDR2 FVKESK. The CDR3 reads CASSQQRGLPDTQYF. The CDR3 region has the DNA TGTGCCAGCAGCCAGCAACGCGGGTTGCCGGATACGCAGTATTTT.

The rearrangement links TRBV2 to TRBJ1-2; 10 nucleotides match TRBD1. This CDR3 is 15 amino acids long. V trimming: 4 bases; J trimming: 4 bases; junction bases outside the gene matches: 6. CDR1 is SNHLY and CDR2 is FYNNEI in the germline V gene. CDR3 coding DNA: TGTGCCAGCAGTGGGGACAGGGGAGGTGGCTATGGCTACACCTTC. It yields the protein CASSGDRGGGYGYTF.

This clone has just one count. This chain uses TRBV19 with TRBJ1-5; D is ambiguous. Trimming left V 1 base short and J 7 bases short, with 5 bases between. Germline CDR1 reads LNHDA; CDR2 reads SQIVND (reference sequence). CDR3 length: 12 amino acids. As DNA, the CDR3 is TGTGCCAGTAGTATAGGTGCGCAGCCCCAGCATTTT. Translation gives CASSIGAQPQHF. Full variable domain (rest looked up from reference TRBV19 and TRBJ1-5): DGGITQSPKYLFRKEGQNVTLSCEQNLNHDAMYWYRQDPGQGLRLIYYSQIVNDFQKGDIAEGYSVSREKKESFPLTVTSAQKNPTAFYLCASSIGAQPQHFGDGTRLSIL.

This chain joins TRBV10-3 and TRBJ1-2, with D perhaps matching TRBD1 (5 bases). The CDR3 is made up of 12 amino acids. The germline V gene has CDR1 ENHRY and CDR2 SYGVKD. V gave up 6 bases and J gave up 6 bases, with 11 bases separating them. CDR3 DNA: TGTGCCATCAGAGGCCGGGGGGATGGCTACACCTTC. Translated, it gives CAIRGRGDGYTF.

The chain combines TRBV5-8 with TRBJ2-7; 9 positions match TRBD2. This CDR3 is built from 13 residues. Germline values: CDR1 SGHTS, CDR2 YDEGEE. Unmatched junction bases numbered 3, after V lost 5 bases and J lost 3 bases. CDR3 sequence: CASRTSGNYEQYF. CDR3 bases: TGTGCCAGCAGGACTAGCGGTAACTACGAGCAGTACTTC.

The chain recombines TRBV28 with TRBJ2-2; 9 nucleotides agree with TRBD2. Germline assignment: CDR1 MDHEN and CDR2 SYDVKM. The CDR3 contains 16 residues. V was clipped by 5 bases and J by 1 base; unmatched bases: 5. The CDR3 here is CASSTASGVNTGELFF. Here the CDR3 DNA reads TGTGCCAGCAGTACAGCTAGCGGGGTGAACACCGGGGAGCTGTTTTTT.

This chain connects TRBV24-1 to TRBJ1-5; D possibly corresponds to TRBD1 (5 bases). Germline lookup yields CDR1 KGHDR and CDR2 SFDVKD. The CDR3 covers 16 residues. V lost 5 bases to trimming and J lost 2 bases, with 15 bases between them. The CDR3 DNA reads as TGTGCCACCAGTGCAGGGATAGGGGTGGGCAATCAGCCCCAGCATTTT. Its translation is CATSAGIGVGNQPQHF.